The source of this TCR beta chain is a study of T cells after yellow fever vaccination. This clonotype was found a few times. Its antigen is unidentified. V gave up 3 bases and J gave up 0 bases; unmatched junction bases: 4. This CDR3 is built from 16 residues. CDR1 is DFQATT, CDR2 SNEGSKA, per germline (reference sequence). 5'RACE template switching produced TCR cDNA carrying a universal primer site and UMIs. TCRdb redid the calling of the 5' RACE reads with MiXCR, one entry per CDR3 protein. The table shows 450,000 to 600,000 distinct CDR3 sequences, with roughly 12% occurring only once. General observations from the study: Only a minor proportion of clonotypes was detected across both CD4 and CD8 compartments. Subsequent booster samples again held most clones from primary vaccination (roughly 95% CD4, roughly 88% CD8). Though weaker, the secondary response peaked faster, on day 5 versus 15.

The chain links TRBV20-1 to TRBJ2-2, with TRBD2 matching 10 bases. The input for sequencing was PBMCs, taken on the day of the yellow fever booster vaccination. The origin of this receptor is a man aged 25 to 40 who received the YFV17D yellow fever vaccine. The CDR3 sequence: CSASDGLAANTGELFF. The CDR3 nucleotides are TGCAGTGCTAGTGATGGACTAGCGGCGAACACCGGGGAGCTGTTTTTT.